What follows are 32 T cell receptor beta chains derived from one specimen sequenced in a study of T cells in Graves' hyperthyroidism and ophthalmopathy. There were TCR beta CDR3 regions amplified from RNA transcripts. Using the HTBI primer set, a first-round RT-PCR was run on the TCR CDR3. TCRdb analysed the multiplex PCR reads with MiXCR anew, one entry per CDR3 protein. Among more than 500,000 distinct CDR3 sequences, around 16% were seen once, and the ten largest hold about 29%. The material sequenced was blood. The receptors come from a woman aged 30 to 39 with Graves' ophthalmopathy.

This clonotype occurred many times. V is TRBV6-5 and J is TRBJ2-3; D ambiguous. Germline CDR1 and CDR2: MNHEY and SVGAGI. The CDR3 runs 15 residues. V was shortened by 3 bases and J by 2 bases, with 12 bases between the two germline ends. The CDR3 here is CASSYKVDLTDTQYF. CDR3 bases: TGTGCCAGCAGTTATAAGGTCGATCTCACAGATACGCAGTATTTT.

This clonotype was seen at least ten times. The chain employs TRBV28 and TRBJ2-3; TRBD2 agrees at 8 bases. Germline CDR1 MDHEN, CDR2 SYDVKM. The CDR3 is made up of 17 amino acids. V trimming: 2 bases; J trimming: 4 bases; junction bases outside the gene matches: 11. The CDR3 loop reads CASSLAVAGGLSDTQYF. Written as DNA, the CDR3 is TGTGCCAGCAGTTTAGCGGTGGCGGGAGGTCTTTCAGATACGCAGTATTTT.

This clonotype turned up a few times. The genes are TRBV5-5 and TRBJ2-3; the match to TRBD1 covers 9 bases. Unmatched junction bases numbered 9, after V lost 3 bases and J lost 7 bases. CDR1 SGHKS and CDR2 YYEKEE come from the germline V gene (reference sequence). The CDR3 is 15 amino acids. CDR3: CASSSGQGLGYTQYF. Here the CDR3 DNA reads TGTGCCAGCAGCTCGGGACAGGGTCTAGGCTATACGCAGTATTTT.

V usage is TRBV18 and J usage is TRBJ2-7; TRBD2 aligns across 10 bases. CDR3 length: 17 amino acids. Germline V gene sequence: CDR1 KGHSH, CDR2 LQKENI. Losses at the gene ends were 1 base for V and 0 bases for J; bases not matched to a gene: 6. The CDR3 nucleotides are TGTGCCAGCTCACCACTCCACGCTAGCGGGGGCTCCTACGAGCAGTACTTC. It is translated as CASSPLHASGGSYEQYF.

This clonotype was found once. Its ends do not fully match the called genes, so a read error is possible. V gene TRBV7-9 combines with J gene TRBJ2-1; 8 bases map to TRBD2. Germline loops: CDR1 SEHNR, CDR2 FQNEAQ (reference sequence). This CDR3 contains 14 residues. The CDR3 DNA reads TGTGCCAGCAGCTCGGGAGGGACGAGGAATGGGCAGTTCTTC. It codes for CASSSGGTRNGQFF.

This clonotype has a single count. The chain's CDR3 is CASSDSGTSVDIQYF. Here the CDR3 DNA reads TGTGCCAGCAGTGATTCCGGGACTAGTGTAGACATTCAGTACTTC. The chain employs TRBV27 and TRBJ2-4; TRBD2 agrees at 8 bases. Losses at the gene ends were 5 bases for V and 8 bases for J; bases not matched to a gene: 11. CDR3 length: 15 amino acids. The V gene's germline CDR1 is MNHEY and CDR2 SMNVEV (reference sequence).

The table lists this clonotype with many counts. The CDR3 region has the DNA TGTGCCAGCAGCTTGTCGGACGAGCAGTACTTC. It codes for CASSLSDEQYF. This chain joins TRBV11-2 and TRBJ2-7; D remains unclear. CDR3 length equals 11 residues. The V gene lost 3 bases and the J gene lost 5 bases, with 5 bases spanning the gap. The germline V gene encodes CDR1 SGHAT and CDR2 FQNNGV.

Regarding this clonotype: A single base separates this from a much larger clone, so it may be a read error. The chain employs TRBV5-5 and TRBJ2-7; 8 bases are shared with TRBD2. The CDR3 runs to 15 residues. Germline V gene data show CDR1 as SGHKS and CDR2 as YYEKEE (reference sequence). Unmatched junction bases numbered 4, after V lost 0 bases and J lost 2 bases. CDR3 in amino acids: CASSLGGSGAYEQYF. For the CDR3, the DNA is TGTGCCAGCAGCTTGGGGGGTAGCGGGGCCTACGAGCAGTACTTC.

This clonotype was seen more than once but under ten times. The gene calls are TRBV9 and TRBJ1-5; D is possibly TRBD1 (5 bases). The V end was cut by 0 bases, the J end by 7 bases, with 14 bases between. This CDR3 region has 15 residues. Germline lookup yields CDR1 SGDLS and CDR2 YYNGEE. This CDR3 is CASSVDAGLVQPQHF. The CDR3 DNA follows: TGTGCCAGCAGCGTAGATGCGGGGCTGGTGCAGCCCCAGCATTTT.

The table lists this clonotype with many counts. The chain employs TRBV2 and TRBJ2-3, with a weak D call TRBD1 (6 bases). This CDR3 comprises 10 residues. Germline loops: CDR1 SNHLY, CDR2 FYNNEI. Trimming cost V 11 bases and J 7 bases, with 10 bases left between them. CDR3 nucleotides: TGTGCCGGGGGCGAATATACGCAGTATTTT. Encoded protein: CAGGEYTQYF.

This clonotype was detected a few times. The CDR3 loop reads CASSRGISGTGELFF. The DNA for the CDR3 is TGTGCCAGCAGTCGAGGCATATCGGGGACCGGGGAGCTGTTTTTT. The chain carries TRBV12-3 or TRBV12-4 and TRBJ2-2, with D perhaps TRBD2 (5 bases). CDR3 length: 15 amino acids. Trimming left V 5 bases short and J 5 bases short, with 15 bases between.

In this sample, this clonotype turned up a few times. The chain joins TRBV29-1 to TRBJ2-1; TRBD2 matches 7 bases. The germline V gene encodes CDR1 SQVTM and CDR2 ANQGSEA. V was pared by 4 bases and J by 8 bases, with 17 bases of the junction left unmatched. The length of the CDR3 is 16 residues. Written as DNA, the CDR3 is TGCAGCGTTGGCAGTTCGGGGGGAGGGCCACCCGATGAGCAGTTCTTC. Its translation: CSVGSSGGGPPDEQFF.

This clonotype was observed many times. V gene TRBV10-1 combines with J gene TRBJ2-3; D ambiguous. The germline gives CDR1 WNHNN, CDR2 SYGVQD (reference sequence). The CDR3 contains 12 residues. V was trimmed by 3 bases and J by 2 bases, leaving 3 bases between them. The CDR3 DNA reads TGCGCCAGCAGTGACCCCACAGATACGCAGTATTTT. Its protein is CASSDPTDTQYF.

This clonotype has at least ten counts. The rearrangement links TRBV18 to TRBJ2-1, with D tentatively TRBD2 (5 bases). The CDR3 extends over 14 amino acids. Germline CDR1 is KGHSH and CDR2 is LQKENI. The V and J ends lost 3 bases and 1 base respectively, with 7 bases between them. The CDR3 DNA sequence: TGTGCCAGCTCACCGAGGGCATCCTACAATGAGCAGTTCTTC. This sequence encodes CASSPRASYNEQFF.

This clonotype was recorded at least ten times. This chain uses TRBV27 with TRBJ2-3; the D gene is possibly TRBD2 (5 bases). Germline V gene lookup returns CDR1 MNHEY and CDR2 SMNVEV (reference sequence). This CDR3 is 12 amino acids long. Trimming removed 6 bases from V and 7 bases from J, with 11 bases in between. CDR3 sequence (DNA): TGTGCCAGCAGGGGGAGCCTCCATACGCAGTATTTT. This encodes CASRGSLHTQYF.

The CDR3, as DNA: TGTGCCAGCACTGACAGTAAGAACACTGAAGCTTTCTTT. Protein product: CASTDSKNTEAFF. This rearrangement joins TRBV2 to TRBJ1-1; D may be TRBD1 (5 bases). V lost 7 bases, J lost 1 base, and 10 bases lay in between. The CDR3 loop spans 13 amino acids. The germline V gene encodes CDR1 SNHLY and CDR2 FYNNEI.

This clonotype was counted a few times. This chain uses TRBV4-2 with TRBJ1-2; the match to TRBD1 covers 7 bases. There are 15 residues in the CDR3. The J segment lost 3 bases and the V segment lost 2 bases, leaving 6 bases of the junction unmatched. Germline loops: CDR1 LGHNA, CDR2 YNFKEQ. As DNA, the CDR3 is TGTGCCAGCAGCCAACCGGGACAGACTTACTATGGCTACACCTTC. It translates to CASSQPGQTYYGYTF.

This clonotype was recorded a few times. The rearrangement joins TRBV20-1 to TRBJ1-2; D possibly corresponds to TRBD1 (6 bases). Germline V CDR1 and CDR2: DFQATT, SNEGSKA (reference sequence). This CDR3 spans 15 amino acids. Between the trimmed V and J ends, which lost 3 bases and 12 bases, there was a span of 26 bases. This CDR3 is CSASPGQLNSRGHTF. The CDR3 region has the DNA TGCAGTGCTAGCCCGGGACAACTCAATTCGCGCGGCCACACCTTC.

The chain uses TRBV4-2 and TRBJ2-3; D ambiguous. V lost 4 bases to trimming and J lost 5 bases, with 10 bases between them. The CDR3 has 13 residues. The germline V gene encodes CDR1 LGHNA and CDR2 YNFKEQ. In DNA form, the CDR3 reads TGTGCCAGCAGCCCGCAACTTCAAGATACGCAGTATTTT. It specifies CASSPQLQDTQYF.

In this sample, this clonotype turned up a few times. The genes are TRBV28 and TRBJ1-1; D gene ambiguous. The CDR3 extends over 14 amino acids. Trimming took 1 base from V and 1 from J, leaving 7 bases between them. Germline V gives CDR1 MDHEN, CDR2 SYDVKM. The CDR3 loop is CASSLLGKNTEAFF. CDR3 DNA: TGTGCCAGCAGTTTATTGGGTAAGAACACTGAAGCTTTCTTT.

This clonotype has ten or more counts. This chain joins TRBV20-1 and TRBJ1-4; D not certain. Trimming removed 0 bases at V and 5 bases at J, with 13 bases between. The CDR3 has 15 residues. Germline-derived CDR1 and CDR2 are DFQATT and SNEGSKA (reference sequence). The CDR3 nucleotides are TGCAGTGCTAGAGATCGGAGGGAATTGAATGAAAAACTGTTTTTT. Its translation is CSARDRRELNEKLFF.

Many counts were recorded for this clonotype. The rearrangement links TRBV20-1 to TRBJ2-1; TRBD1 or TRBD2 may be the D gene (5 bases each). The CDR3 runs 12 residues. V lost 7 bases, J lost 8 bases, and 15 bases lay in between. Germline lookup yields CDR1 DFQATT and CDR2 SNEGSKA (reference sequence). CDR3 in amino acids: CSVGRLGDEQFF. Written as DNA, the CDR3 is TGCAGTGTGGGACGGCTCGGCGATGAGCAGTTCTTC.

The CDR3 DNA reads TGTGCCAGTACCCCCACGTGGGCTAGCGGGACCACCGGGGAGCTGTTTTTT. Translation: CASTPTWASGTTGELFF. V and J are TRBV19 and TRBJ2-2, with TRBD2 matching over 9 bases. The CDR3 covers 17 residues. CDR1 and CDR2 (germline): LNHDA, SQIVND (reference sequence). V lost 7 bases, J lost 4 bases, and 13 bases stayed unmatched.

V usage is TRBV4-1 and J usage is TRBJ2-7, with 9 bases lining up with TRBD2. V lost 4 bases to trimming and J lost 5 bases; unmatched junction nucleotides: 9. This CDR3 spans 15 amino acids. Germline V gene lookup returns CDR1 MGHRA and CDR2 YSYEKL. CDR3 in amino acids: CASSLRLAEVDEQYF. Here the CDR3 DNA reads TGCGCCAGCAGCCTCCGACTAGCGGAGGTTGACGAGCAGTACTTC.

The chain uses TRBV27 and TRBJ2-1, with a tentative D call TRBD2 (5 bases). This CDR3 is 13 amino acids long. V lost 10 bases, J lost 3 bases, and 13 bases lay in between. CDR1 MNHEY and CDR2 SMNVEV come from the germline V gene (reference sequence). CDR3 amino acids: CAISEGIYNEQFF. The CDR3 DNA sequence: TGTGCCATATCAGAGGGCATCTACAATGAGCAGTTCTTC.

The J gene is TRBJ2-7, the V gene TRBV3-1; 9 bases fit TRBD1. V shed 4 bases, J shed 8 bases, and the junction held 6 bases outside the gene matches. Germline lookup yields CDR1 LGHDT and CDR2 YNNKEL (reference sequence). The CDR3 is 13 residues long. Here the CDR3 reads CASSPRTGEKQYF. The CDR3, as DNA: TGTGCCAGCAGCCCTCGGACAGGGGAGAAGCAGTACTTC.

This clonotype was found many times. The chain uses TRBV20-1 and TRBJ2-3; D call uncertain. Germline values: CDR1 DFQATT, CDR2 SNEGSKA (reference sequence). With 0 bases removed from V and 4 bases from J, the gap between germline ends came to 11 bases. The CDR3 covers 14 residues. The CDR3 nucleotides are TGCAGTGCTAGAGATGAGTCAGGTTCAGATACGCAGTATTTT. Encoded protein: CSARDESGSDTQYF.

The chain employs TRBV5-4 and TRBJ2-1; 9 positions match TRBD2. Germline assignment: CDR1 SGHNT and CDR2 YYREEE (reference sequence). CDR3 size: 16 residues. V shed 3 bases and J 6 bases; nucleotides not matched to a gene: 10. The CDR3: CASSSTGAGGRNEQFF. In nucleotides, the CDR3 is TGTGCCAGCAGCTCCACAGGGGCGGGAGGGCGCAATGAGCAGTTCTTC.

This sequence joins TRBV6-1 and TRBJ2-7, with 10 bases fitting TRBD2. With V trimmed by 6 bases and J by 3 bases, 11 bases remained unmatched. Germline-derived CDR1 and CDR2 are MNHNS and SASEGT. This CDR3 has 16 residues. CDR3 sequence: CASSRRRLAGNYEQYF. For the CDR3, the DNA is TGTGCCAGCAGCCGACGTAGACTAGCGGGTAACTACGAGCAGTACTTC.

There are many counts of this clonotype. V is TRBV7-6 and J is TRBJ2-5; 8 positions agree with TRBD2. V dropped 3 bases and J dropped 2; count of bases not matched to a gene: 11. Germline lookup yields CDR1 SGHVS and CDR2 FNYEAQ. This CDR3 is built from 17 residues. CDR3 bases: TGTGCCAGCAGCTTGGGCCTTCGCGCGGGAGGACAAGAGACCCAGTACTTC. Translating gives CASSLGLRAGGQETQYF.

The rearrangement joins TRBV12-3 or TRBV12-4 to TRBJ1-6, with 9 bases aligning to TRBD1. The CDR3 has 17 residues. V shed 6 bases, J shed 2 bases, and the junction held 8 bases outside the gene matches. The CDR3 is CASSSGTGSPYNSPLHF. The CDR3 DNA reads as TGTGCCAGCAGCTCCGGGACAGGGAGCCCCTATAATTCACCCCTCCACTTT.

Only a few counts were recorded for this clonotype. This chain connects TRBV7-2 to TRBJ2-4, with 8 bases aligning to TRBD2. CDR1 SGHTA and CDR2 FQGNSA come from the germline V gene. The CDR3 extends over 17 amino acids. V trimming: 5 bases; J trimming: 0 bases; junction bases outside the gene matches: 9. The CDR3 nucleotides are TGTGCCAGCAGCCCTAGCGGGCTCAGGATAGCCAAAAACATTCAGTACTTC. It is translated as CASSPSGLRIAKNIQYF.